This TCR beta chain was documented in a study of CD8+ T cells in alopecia areata listed by TCRdb under 2018. About the study as a whole: The treated patients, all with moderate-to-severe alopecia areata, were enrolled in an open-label pilot trial of oral tofacitinib given at 5 to 10 mg twice daily. In treated patients, disease severity was measured using the SALT score, which gives the percentage of scalp surface area affected. Patients on tofacitinib were biopsied at baseline and after 4 and 24 weeks of treatment, and several of the patients also had a later scalp biopsy. RNA was extracted with the PAXgene miRNA kit for fixed scalp, the miRNeasy kit for PBMCs, and the RNeasy kit for mouse skin. In humans, TCRbeta sequencing was performed on scalp tissue and on sorted CD4+ and CD8+ peripheral blood T cells from healthy controls and from patients with patchy or totalis/universalis alopecia areata. Scalp clonality was compared across normal scalp (n=4), patchy alopecia areata scalp (n=8), and alopecia totalis/universalis scalp (n=8). High-throughput TCRbeta sequencing was used to examine T cell clonal expansion in alopecia areata in both the C3H/HeJ mouse model and human patients. TCRbeta CDR3 regions were amplified by immunoSEQ multiplex PCR with 35 Vbeta forward and 13 Jbeta reverse primers. Tofacitinib was administered for 6 to 18 months, and 6 months of follow-up off drug were then conducted to assess delayed response and recurrence.

The paper's findings and limits, for the study overall: During tofacitinib treatment, many expanded lesional clones stuck around in both scalp and blood, and this persistence may partly explain why relapse happens after treatment is stopped. With tofacitinib, both scalp clonality and the number of expanded CD8+ clones among the top 100 scalp clones went down significantly. Resident alphabeta T cells in normal human skin are also sequenced, complicating scalp TCR repertoire analysis, unlike mouse skin dominated by gammadelta T cells. TCR sequences shared between patients were less clear than in mice, possibly partly because of HLA diversity in the patient population. Higher clonality and more expanded CD8+ clones were observed in lesional scalp than in normal scalp, particularly in alopecia totalis/universalis, a finding suggestive of antigenic drive. Because the treated cohort was small and had just a single nonresponder, larger studies are needed to establish links between baseline CD8+ expansion and response.

About this clone: Its antigen is unknown. Nothing much larger sits one base from this clone, and base qualities are not available.

The library was generated by the immunoSEQ multiplex PCR assay. RNA was extracted from all samples and reverse transcribed into cDNA, which served as template for TCR sequencing. First-strand cDNA was synthesized using SuperScript III with a 2:1 mix of oligo-dT and random hexamers. A synthetic immune receptor repertoire was used to gauge amplification bias, and whatever bias remained was removed computationally. Regarding the original processing steps: After raw reads were preprocessed to remove errors, the CDR3 was defined following IMGT conventions as running from the conserved cysteine to phenylalanine. Clonality was computed by normalizing Shannon entropy by log2 of the number of productive unique TCRs and subtracting the result from 1. Whether scalp clones were CD4 or CD8 was inferred by matching scalp TCRbeta sequences against CD4 and CD8 repertoires sorted from blood. The source is immuneACCESS, and TCRdb retained only in-frame sequences with V and J called. Part of the clones is not carried over; for the studies checked, unresolved V genes explain less than half of this, and the remainder is unexplained. Clone size and the V and J calls come from that table; the DNA yielded D and trimming. The sample has roughly 92,000 clones on record, just over 70% of them singletons. The ten top clones hold 15% to 20% of the sample.

Counted from cysteine to phenylalanine, this CDR3 has 14 amino acids. CDR3 DNA only is kept here, 42 bases in frame from base 1. Here V drops 4 bases and J drops 7 bases, and the junction holds 8 bases not matched to any gene. Looking up the germline V gene yields CDR1 SGHRS and CDR2 YFSETQ. The sample's treatment or condition label, in plain terms: oral pan-JAK inhibitor, 5-10 mg twice daily. From alopecia areata patients, peripheral blood was collected along with lesional scalp punch biopsies. After PBMCs were isolated by density centrifugation and stained for CD3, CD4 and CD8, a FACSAria was used to sort CD4+ and CD8+ T cells.

The starting material was CD8+ T cells sorted from blood, obtained at approximately week 42, from a patient treated with tofacitinib. The TCR was taken from a human donor with alopecia areata. This chain joins TRBV5-1 to TRBJ2-3; TRBD2 matches 8 bases in the middle. The sequenced DNA: TGCGCCAGCAGCAACGAGACTAGCGACAATACGCAGTATTTT. It encodes CASSNETSDNTQYF.